Presented here are 18 T cell receptor beta chains from one specimen sequenced in a study of response to subunit inactivated influenza vaccine. MiXCR, run by TCRdb on the RT-PCR reads, gives a single entry per CDR3 protein. The table shows fewer than 350,000 distinct CDR3 sequences, with 20% to 25% occurring only once. This sample comprised PBMCs from blood, obtained less than 22 months after vaccination. Receptors were obtained from a man between 50 and 69 years old who received an inactivated influenza vaccine.

The rearrangement joins TRBV12-3 or TRBV12-4 to TRBJ2-3; 9 bases fit TRBD1. After removal of 5 bases from V and 6 bases from J, the junction contained 6 bases not matched to a gene. The CDR3 is made up of 14 amino acids. The CDR3 DNA is TGTGCCAGCAGTCTCGGACAGGGGTGGGATACGCAGTATTTT. Amino acid sequence: CASSLGQGWDTQYF.

The J gene is TRBJ1-1, the V gene TRBV4-2, with a possible D match to TRBD1 (6 bases). From germline, CDR1 is LGHNA and CDR2 YNFKEQ. V lost 0 bases, J lost 5 bases, and 13 bases lay in between. The CDR3 totals 15 residues. Here the CDR3 DNA reads TGTGCCAGCAGCCAAGAGAACAGGGTTGTAACTGAAGCTTTCTTT. Its translation is CASSQENRVVTEAFF.

In its sample, this clonotype was seen once. This chain joins TRBV4-3 and TRBJ2-7; the match to TRBD2 covers 10 bases. Germline CDR1 reads LGHNA; CDR2 reads YSLEER. The junction had 7 bases not matched to a gene; V was cut back by 1 base and J by 4 bases. This CDR3 comprises 16 residues. The CDR3 coding sequence is TGCGCCAGCAGCCAAGGTGCTAGCGGGAGTCCTTACGAGCAGTACTTC. Residues: CASSQGASGSPYEQYF.

The CDR3 protein is CSARQGPARNSPLHF. The CDR3 DNA reads as TGCAGTGCTCGACAGGGGCCGGCTCGAAATTCACCCCTCCACTTT. The chain couples TRBV20-1 to TRBJ1-6; 8 positions agree with TRBD1. CDR1 is DFQATT, CDR2 SNEGSKA, per germline (reference sequence). V was pared by 5 bases and J by 7 bases, with 10 bases of the junction left unmatched. The length of the CDR3 is 15 residues.

In regard to this clonotype: Germline is not matched at one junction end, which may reflect a read error. The rearrangement links TRBV20-1 to TRBJ2-3; the D gene is possibly TRBD2 (5 bases). Germline V gives CDR1 DFQATT, CDR2 SNEGSKA (reference sequence). CDR3 length: 16 amino acids. CDR3: CSGREGPTSMTDTQYF. CDR3 sequence (DNA): TGTAGTGGTCGTGAGGGCCCGACGTCGATGACAGATACGCAGTATTTT.

The chain joins TRBV11-2 to TRBJ1-3; no clear D gene. The CDR3 consists of 13 residues. Germline CDR1 and CDR2: SGHAT and FQNNGV. V lost 3 bases and J lost 2, with 5 bases in between. CDR3 bases: TGTGCCAGCAGCTTGCAGGCTGGAAACACCATATATTTT. Amino acid sequence: CASSLQAGNTIYF.

This clonotype was seen a handful of times. The chain joins TRBV2 to TRBJ2-5; D possibly corresponds to TRBD2 (5 bases). The germline V and J ends were trimmed by 4 bases and 1 base, with 10 bases remaining between them. The CDR3 is made up of 14 amino acids. Germline CDR1 is SNHLY and CDR2 is FYNNEI. Written as DNA, the CDR3 is TGTGCCAGCAGTGGAGGGAACCTCCAAGAGACCCAGTACTTC. Protein sequence: CASSGGNLQETQYF.

CDR3 in DNA: TGCAGTGCTAGAGATCTAACCTACGAGCAGTACTTC. Translation gives CSARDLTYEQYF. V is TRBV20-1 and J is TRBJ2-7; D unclear. Trimming left V 0 bases short and J 2 bases short, with 5 bases between. Germline CDR1 DFQATT, CDR2 SNEGSKA (reference sequence). This CDR3 comprises 12 residues.

This clonotype was seen a single time. J is TRBJ2-7 and V is TRBV9; the D gene could be TRBD1 or TRBD2 (5 bases each). V was clipped by 4 bases and J by 2 bases, with 10 bases between them. Germline V gene data show CDR1 as SGDLS and CDR2 as YYNGEE. The CDR3 sequence is 13 residues long. This CDR3 is CASSRGSAYEQYF. CDR3 bases: TGTGCCAGCAGCCGGGGCAGCGCCTACGAGCAGTACTTC.

This clonotype was counted a few times. The chain uses TRBV18 and TRBJ1-3; D gene uncertain. The V gene lost 3 bases and the J gene lost 1 base, with 10 bases spanning the gap. The CDR3 is made up of 15 amino acids. Per the germline V gene, CDR1 is KGHSH and CDR2 is LQKENI. In DNA, the CDR3 is TGTGCCAGCTCACCGTCCACAGAATCTGGAAACACCATATATTTT. It codes for CASSPSTESGNTIYF.

V usage is TRBV30 and J usage is TRBJ2-1; TRBD2 aligns across 9 bases. This CDR3 is 14 amino acids long. The germline CDR1 and CDR2 sequences are GTSNPN and SVGIG (reference sequence). V shed 0 bases and J 8 bases; nucleotides not matched to a gene: 5. CDR3 residues: CAWSVSLAGYEQFF. Written as DNA, the CDR3 is TGTGCCTGGAGTGTATCACTAGCGGGTTATGAGCAGTTCTTC.

The rearrangement joins TRBV28 to TRBJ1-6, with 10 bases aligning to TRBD1. The V segment lost 3 bases and the J segment 10 bases; nucleotides outside the gene matches: 9. Looked up from germline, CDR1 is MDHEN and CDR2 is SYDVKM. The CDR3 runs 16 residues. The CDR3 DNA reads as TGTGCCAGCAGTTTTTTGGGGACAGGGGATAGGTCACCCCTCCACTTT. Translated: CASSFLGTGDRSPLHF.

The chain is built from TRBV7-9 and TRBJ1-6; no clear D. V shed 3 bases and J shed 0 bases, with 9 bases lying between them. CDR1 and CDR2 from the germline V gene are SEHNR and FQNEAQ (reference sequence). The CDR3 runs 16 residues. The CDR3 spells CASSFRQSSYNSPLHF. The CDR3 coding sequence is TGTGCCAGCAGCTTTCGGCAGAGCTCCTATAATTCACCCCTCCACTTT.

This clonotype was recorded at least ten times. The rearrangement joins TRBV27 to TRBJ2-2; 11 nucleotides line up with TRBD1. V lost 3 bases, J lost 4 bases, and 1 base stayed unmatched. CDR1 and CDR2 (germline): MNHEY, SMNVEV (reference sequence). The CDR3 is 15 amino acids. In DNA form, the CDR3 reads TGTGCCAGCAGTTTCGGGACAGGGGGCACCGGGGAGCTGTTTTTT. Protein: CASSFGTGGTGELFF.

This clonotype has just a few counts. The chain uses TRBV3-1 and TRBJ2-7; D remains unclear. Trimming removed 0 bases at V and 4 bases at J, with 7 bases between. Germline-derived CDR1 and CDR2 are LGHDT and YNNKEL (reference sequence). CDR3 length: 13 amino acids. The DNA for the CDR3 is TGTGCCAGCAGCCAAGACTTAGTATACGAGCAGTACTTC. Amino acid sequence: CASSQDLVYEQYF.

The CDR3 sequence: CSALRISGSTDTQYF. In DNA form, the CDR3 reads TGCAGTGCCCTGCGGATTAGCGGGAGCACAGATACGCAGTATTTT. V gene TRBV20-1 combines with J gene TRBJ2-3; 7 bases fit TRBD2. Trimming took 6 bases from V and 0 from J; bases not matched to a gene: 9. The germline gives CDR1 DFQATT, CDR2 SNEGSKA (reference sequence). The CDR3 runs 15 residues.

The chain carries TRBV6-2 or TRBV6-3 and TRBJ1-1; D uncertain. Trimming left V 2 bases short and J 6 bases short, with 7 bases between. The CDR3 sequence is 12 residues long. Germline CDR1 reads MNHEY; CDR2 reads SVGEGT. CDR3 residues: CASSYAAAEAFF. The CDR3 nucleotides read TGTGCCAGCAGTTACGCGGCGGCTGAAGCTTTCTTT.

This clonotype was counted a few times. The gene calls are TRBV7-9 and TRBJ2-7, with D possibly being TRBD1 or TRBD2 (5 bases each). Between the trimmed V and J ends, which lost 0 bases and 1 base, there was a span of 16 bases. CDR3 size: 17 residues. Germline values: CDR1 SEHNR, CDR2 FQNEAQ (reference sequence). CDR3 DNA sequence: TGTGCCAGCAGCTTAGCGCGTTCGGGGCCTCTGTCCTACGAGCAGTACTTC. Residues: CASSLARSGPLSYEQYF.